The T cell receptor beta chain under discussion was sequenced for a study of CD8 T cells in Susac syndrome. The germline V gene has CDR1 SEHNR and CDR2 FQNEAQ (reference sequence). The CDR3 has 13 amino acids. J was trimmed by 0 bases and V by 8 bases; bases with no gene match: 3. The RNA, roughly 0.45 to 1 ug, was put through reverse transcription using random hexamers. TCRdb called the immunoSEQ multiplex PCR reads again in MiXCR, with one record for every CDR3 protein. The sample has tens of thousands of distinct CDR3 sequences, 95% to 96% seen once; the top ten hold more than 0.55%. The chain links TRBV7-9 to TRBJ2-7; 8 positions match TRBD2. Input material: CD8+ T cells from PBMCs. The receptor comes from a human donor with Susac syndrome. DNA of the CDR3: TGTGCCAGCGCCGGGACTAGCTCCTACGAGCAGTACTTC. It translates to CASAGTSSYEQYF.